A selection of T cell receptor beta chains follows, all from one sample in a study of cytomegalovirus exposure and HLA in healthy donors. The assay was immunoSEQ multiplex PCR, and TCRdb's table has in-frame clones only and misses some. Among 150,000 to 200,000 clones, around 76% were seen once, and the ten largest hold approximately 1.5%. Input material: PBMCs. The source is a man aged 40-49 years in good health and CMV-seronegative. Both conserved end residues are part of each CDR3. Each record gives: clone size, J gene, D gene, V gene, CDR3 DNA, CDR3 protein. D genes are given only for firm matches. Clone size is shown for a subset of rows, as once, few, many or a class of expanded clone.

NA	TRBJ1-3	NA	TRBV7-6	TGTGCCAGCAGCCTGGAGGGACGGAGCTCTGGAAACACCATATATTTT	CASSLEGRSSGNTIYF
NA	TRBJ1-2	NA	TRBV18	TGTGCCAGCTCACCACTTGAGACAGGTGCTGGTGGCACCTTC	CASSPLETGAGGTF
NA	TRBJ2-5	TRBD2	TRBV7-6	TGTGCCAGCGGAGCGGGGACCCAAGAGACCCAGTACTTC	CASGAGTQETQYF
NA	TRBJ1-1	NA	TRBV28	TGTGCCAGCAGTTTAGACACCAGCGGAGCTTTCTTT	CASSLDTSGAFF
few	TRBJ2-7	TRBD1	TRBV5-8	TGTGCCAGCAGCTTGGGGGGGGACAGGCCCTGGAGCGAGCAGTACTTC	CASSLGGDRPWSEQYF
NA	TRBJ2-1	TRBD1	TRBV5-1	TGCGCCAGCCTCCCGGGACAGGGAGGATACAATGAGCAGTTCTTC	CASLPGQGGYNEQFF
NA	TRBJ2-3	NA	TRBV5-1	TGCGCCAGCAGCCTGCGGACGGTGGGGCTGGATACGCAGTATTTT	CASSLRTVGLDTQYF
few	TRBJ2-1	TRBD2	TRBV9	TGTGCCAGCAGCGTCATAGCGGGGCCGTACAATGAGCAGTTCTTC	CASSVIAGPYNEQFF
NA	TRBJ2-2	TRBD1	TRBV7-3	TGTGCCAGCAGCCCCGGGACAGGGATCCCCGGGGAGCTGTTTTTT	CASSPGTGIPGELFF
NA	TRBJ2-5	TRBD2	TRBV19	TGTGCCAGTAGTACGGTAGCGGGAGGTCGAGAGACCCAGTACTTC	CASSTVAGGRETQYF
NA	TRBJ1-2	NA	TRBV7-6	TGTGCCAGCGGGTTGAGCCAGGGCTATGTCTACACCTTC	CASGLSQGYVYTF